Here is one T cell receptor beta chain with its context. The CDR3 runs to 14 residues. V shed 7 bases and J shed 4 bases, with 16 bases lying between them. Per the germline V gene, CDR1 is MNHEY and CDR2 is SVGAGI. These data come from a study of blood T cell repertoires in COVID-19. Study details: Sites across the United States, Italy and Spain contributed samples from acute and convalescent COVID-19. The analysed material was cDNA or gDNA that came from T cells, B-cell-depleted T cells, or PBMCs.

In the authors' methods: From reference gene primer amplification, estimates of nucleated cell counts were derived. Assay used: immunoSEQ multiplex PCR; TCRdb lists only in-frame clones, some missing. For V, J and clone size, that table is used; D and trimming come from the DNA. The sample includes 55,000 to 70,000 clones, 80% to 90% seen only once; the top ten take approximately 9.2%. This clonotype was sampled from a woman in her sixties or seventies with active COVID-19. The rearrangement joins TRBV6-5 to TRBJ1-1; no reliable D call. Specimen: peripheral blood. CDR3 DNA sequence: TGTGCCAGCATGTATATGGGCGAGGGCACTGAAGCTTTCTTT. Its protein is CASMYMGEGTEAFF.